The 11 T cell receptor beta chains below were found in one sample sequenced in a study of T cell responses to AZD1222 COVID-19 vaccine. The data were produced by immunoSEQ multiplex PCR, yet TCRdb's version contains in-frame clones alone and is incomplete. The table lists just under 150,000 clones, roughly 86% of them singletons, with 5% to 5.5% in the top ten. This specimen was peripheral blood, taken 28 days after the second dose of the MenACWY control vaccine. These receptors were collected from an adult who received the MenACWY meningococcal vaccine as a control.

This chain links TRBV7-9 with TRBJ2-1; D gene ambiguous. The CDR3 contains 12 residues. Germline CDR1 reads SEHNR; CDR2 reads FQNEAQ (reference sequence). V was cut by 6 bases and J by 5 bases, with 8 bases left in between. CDR3 region: CASRGFNNEQFF. CDR3 bases: TGTGCCAGCAGGGGGTTCAACAATGAGCAGTTCTTC. The full variable domain, completed using reference TRBV7-9 and TRBJ2-1, is DTGVSQNPRHKITKRGQNVTFRCDPISEHNRLYWYRQTLGQGPEFLTYFQNEAQLEKSRLLSDRFSAERPKGSFSTLEIQRTEQGDSAMYLCASRGFNNEQFFGPGTRLTVL.

The chain joins TRBV3-1 (or the pseudogene TRBV3-2) to TRBJ2-7; D possibly corresponds to TRBD2 (5 bases). This CDR3 contains 11 residues. Germline CDR1 is LGHDT and CDR2 is YNNKEL (reference sequence). Trimming stripped 11 bases from V and 3 bases from J, with 11 bases between. In nucleotides, the CDR3 is TGTGCCGGTTACCGGGACTACGAGCAGTACTTC. Translation: CAGYRDYEQYF.

The chain uses TRBV6-2 or TRBV6-3 and TRBJ2-5, with D perhaps being TRBD1 or TRBD2 (6 bases each). The CDR3 loop spans 15 amino acids. V was pared by 2 bases and J by 5 bases, with 15 bases between. From germline, CDR1 is MNHEY and CDR2 SVGEGT. The CDR3 sequence is CASSYHRAGGETQYF. CDR3 bases: TGTGCCAGCAGTTACCACAGGGCAGGAGGGGAGACCCAGTACTTC.

The V and J genes are TRBV14 and TRBJ1-2; no reliable D call. This CDR3 spans 13 amino acids. The ends were cut back, 1 base at V and 5 bases at J, with 8 bases in the middle. Germline lookup yields CDR1 SGHDN and CDR2 FVKESK. This chain's CDR3 is CASSQGPGYGYTF. The DNA for the CDR3 is TGTGCCAGCAGCCAAGGTCCGGGATATGGCTACACCTTC.

The V and J genes are TRBV6-5 and TRBJ1-1; D remains unclear. CDR1 MNHEY and CDR2 SVGAGI come from the germline V gene. CDR3 length equals 13 residues. Deletions cut 1 base from V and 8 bases from J, with 11 bases between. CDR3 sequence reads: CASSYYADSEAFF. CDR3 sequence (DNA): TGTGCCAGCAGTTACTACGCAGACTCGGAAGCTTTCTTT.

This rearrangement joins TRBV3-1 (or the pseudogene TRBV3-2) to TRBJ1-4; possibly TRBD1 for D (5 bases). V lost 0 bases and J 10 bases, leaving 9 bases between the germline ends. The CDR3 runs to 13 residues. Germline CDR1 reads LGHDT; CDR2 reads YNNKEL (reference sequence). The CDR3 DNA reads TGTGCCAGCAGCCAAGATTGGGGCGGAAAACTGTTTTTT. This encodes CASSQDWGGKLFF.

This clone was seen a few times. The rearrangement links TRBV2 to TRBJ1-5, with D unresolved. Germline lookup yields CDR1 SNHLY and CDR2 FYNNEI. The length of the CDR3 is 13 residues. Trimming cost V 2 bases and J 6 bases, with 8 bases left between them. CDR3 amino acids: CASSEFGPQPQHF. DNA for the CDR3: TGTGCCAGCAGTGAATTCGGACCTCAGCCCCAGCATTTT. The variable domain in full, completed from reference TRBV2 and TRBJ1-5, reads EPEVTQTPSHQVTQMGQEVILRCVPISNHLYFYWYRQILGQKVEFLVSFYNNEISEKSEIFDDQFSVERPDGSNFTLKIRSTKLEDSAMYFCASSEFGPQPQHFGDGTRLSIL.

The chain links TRBV7-2 to TRBJ1-2; TRBD1 is a possible D gene (5 bases). The V end was cut by 4 bases, the J end by 4 bases, with 19 bases between. CDR3 length equals 16 residues. Per germline, CDR1 SGHTA and CDR2 FQGNSA. CDR3 nucleotide sequence: TGTGCCAGCAGCTCCCGGGGCGGCGGTAGGACCTATGGCTACACCTTC. As protein: CASSSRGGGRTYGYTF.

This rearrangement joins TRBV30 to TRBJ2-7; the D call may be TRBD1 or TRBD2 (5 bases each). The germline CDR1 and CDR2 sequences are GTSNPN and SVGIG (reference sequence). There are 16 residues in the CDR3. V was cut by 6 bases and J by 1 base, with 22 bases left in between. CDR3 sequence: CACTDRQRRPSYEQYF. CDR3 nucleotide sequence: TGTGCCTGTACCGACCGACAGCGGCGCCCATCCTACGAGCAGTACTTC.

DNA for the CDR3: TGTGCCAGCAGTGGGAATAGCAATCAGCCCCAGCATTTT. Residues: CASSGNSNQPQHF. The V and J genes are TRBV2 and TRBJ1-5, with no clear D. Germline V lookup: CDR1 SNHLY, CDR2 FYNNEI. V was pared by 4 bases and J by 0 bases, with 4 bases between. This CDR3 has 13 residues.

The rearrangement joins TRBV11-3 to TRBJ1-2; TRBD1 aligns across 7 bases. This CDR3 spans 15 amino acids. Germline V gene lookup returns CDR1 SGHNT and CDR2 YENEEA. V shed 1 base, J shed 2 bases, and the junction held 4 bases outside the gene matches. The DNA of the CDR3 is TGTGCCAGCAGCTTAGGACAGGGAGAGAACTATGGCTACACCTTC. Protein sequence: CASSLGQGENYGYTF.